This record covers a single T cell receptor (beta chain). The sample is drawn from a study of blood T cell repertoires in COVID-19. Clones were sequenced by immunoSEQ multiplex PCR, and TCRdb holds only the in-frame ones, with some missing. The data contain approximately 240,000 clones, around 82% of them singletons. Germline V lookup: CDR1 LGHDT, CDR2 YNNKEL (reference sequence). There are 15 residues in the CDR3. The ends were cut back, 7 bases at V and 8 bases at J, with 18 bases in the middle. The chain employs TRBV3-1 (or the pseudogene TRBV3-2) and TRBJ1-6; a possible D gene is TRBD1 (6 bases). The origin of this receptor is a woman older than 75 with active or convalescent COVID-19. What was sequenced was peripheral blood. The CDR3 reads CASTLTTGNDSPLHF. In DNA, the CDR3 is TGTGCCAGCACCCTAACCACAGGGAATGATTCACCCCTCCACTTT.